What follows is one T cell receptor (beta chain) and its context. This record comes from a study of blood T cell repertoires in COVID-19. Study information: The samples span acute and convalescent COVID-19 from the United States, Italy and Spain. PBMCs, B-cell-depleted T cells, or T cells were the source of the cDNA or gDNA that made up the material.

The authors' processing: Researchers report that nucleated cell counts were estimated from reference gene primer amplification. Some clones are missing from TCRdb's copy, which holds only in-frame ones; the method was immunoSEQ multiplex PCR. V, J and clone size derive from that table, while D and trimming were established from the DNA sequence. This sample has 300,000 to 500,000 clones, with more than 75% found just once. Each participant's cohort was designated according to participant-reported clinical history. The ends lost 5 bases at V and 7 bases at J; junction bases unmatched: 6. CDR1 is SNHLY and CDR2 is FYNNEI in the germline V gene. The CDR3 sequence is 13 residues long.

The chain couples TRBV2 to TRBJ2-7, with 9 nucleotides matching TRBD1. This TCR was recovered from a young woman with acute COVID-19. Sequencing was performed on PBMCs or T cells enriched from blood (not recorded which). The CDR3 region is CASSRQGVAEQYF. DNA for the CDR3: TGTGCCAGCAGTCGACAGGGGGTCGCGGAGCAGTACTTC.